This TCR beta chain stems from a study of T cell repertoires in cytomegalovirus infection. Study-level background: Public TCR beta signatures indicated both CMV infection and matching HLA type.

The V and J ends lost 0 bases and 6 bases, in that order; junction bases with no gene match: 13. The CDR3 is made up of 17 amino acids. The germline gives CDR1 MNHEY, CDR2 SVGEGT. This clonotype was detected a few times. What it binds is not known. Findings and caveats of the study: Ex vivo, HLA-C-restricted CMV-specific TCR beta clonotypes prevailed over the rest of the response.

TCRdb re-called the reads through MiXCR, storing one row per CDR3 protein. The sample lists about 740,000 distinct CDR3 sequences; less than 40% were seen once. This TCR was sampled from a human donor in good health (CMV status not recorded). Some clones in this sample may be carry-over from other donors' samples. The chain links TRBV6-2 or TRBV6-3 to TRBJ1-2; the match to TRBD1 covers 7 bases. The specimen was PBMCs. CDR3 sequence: CASSYSKHRGSHDGYTF. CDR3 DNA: TGTGCCAGCAGTTACTCGAAGCACAGGGGATCCCATGATGGCTACACCTTC.